These T cell receptor beta chains were read from a single sample in a study of patients and donors after allogeneic stem cell transplantation. TCRdb itself ran the RT-PCR reads through MiXCR, one entry per CDR3 protein. The sample records 95,000 to 120,000 distinct CDR3 sequences, approximately 35% being singletons. Sequences were obtained from blood, either unsorted or a sorted T cell fraction (not recorded which). The receptor source for this set is a human donor who was either an allogeneic HSCT recipient or a stem cell or donor lymphocyte infusion donor (not recorded which). It is not recorded whose cells these are; they may come from a transplant donor. The CDR3 runs from the conserved cysteine through the conserved F or W. D genes are given only for firm matches. Some rows mark clone size as missing; the rest say once, few, many or name a class of expanded clone.

>TRBJ1-2|.|TRBV29-1|.
CSVEDGGNGYTF
TGCAGCGTTGAAGACGGAGGGAATGGCTACACCTTC
>TRBJ2-3|.|TRBV4-1|.
CASSQDLGLADTQYF
TGCGCCAGCAGCCAAGATCTCGGCCTCGCAGATACGCAGTATTTT
>TRBJ1-5|TRBD1|TRBV7-2|.
CASSLGYRGKIGQPQHF
TGTGCCAGCAGCTTAGGTTACAGGGGGAAGATTGGACAGCCCCAGCATTTT
>TRBJ2-7|.|TRBV20-1|.
CSARDPSYEQYF
TGCAGTGCTAGAGACCCATCCTACGAGCAGTACTTC
>TRBJ2-5|.|TRBV5-1|.
CASSFQETQYF
TGCGCCAGCAGCTTCCAAGAGACCCAGTACTTC
>TRBJ1-2|TRBD1|TRBV11-2|.
CASSSPRQGVDYGYTF
TGTGCCAGCAGCTCACCGAGACAGGGGGTGGACTATGGCTACACCTTC
>TRBJ2-1|.|TRBV3-1|few
CASSQNEQFF
TGTGCCAGCAGTCAAAATGAGCAGTTCTTC
>TRBJ1-4|TRBD1|TRBV12-3/TRBV12-4|few
CASSFDRGGEKLFF
TGTGCCAGCAGTTTCGACAGGGGCGGAGAAAAACTGTTTTTT
>TRBJ2-7|.|TRBV6-2/TRBV6-3|.
CASSYDGHYEQYF
TGTGCCAGCAGTTACGACGGCCATTACGAGCAGTACTTC
>TRBJ2-7|.|TRBV7-9|.
CASSRLGLTSYEQYF
TGTGCCAGCAGCCGTTTGGGGCTTACCTCCTACGAGCAGTACTTC
>TRBJ1-5|.|TRBV15|few
CATSRAGQNHQPQHF
TGTGCCACCAGCAGGGCTGGACAGAATCATCAGCCCCAGCATTTT
>TRBJ1-4|.|TRBV5-6|.
CASSVRVTGVGEKLFF
TGTGCCAGCAGCGTGCGGGTGACAGGAGTAGGTGAAAAACTGTTTTTT
>TRBJ2-7|.|TRBV28|.
CASTPRGRFYEQYF
TGTGCCAGCACCCCCCGGGGGCGGTTCTACGAGCAGTACTTC
>TRBJ2-1|.|TRBV24-1|.
CATSDSGPRQFF
TGTGCCACCAGTGATTCGGGGCCCCGGCAGTTCTTC
>TRBJ2-1|.|TRBV29-1|.
CSVAATYNEQFF
TGCAGCGTTGCTGCCACGTACAATGAGCAGTTCTTC
>TRBJ2-4|.|TRBV20-1|.
CSATSGAGAKNIQYF
TGCAGTGCCACCTCGGGGGCGGGAGCCAAAAACATTCAGTACTTC
>TRBJ2-3|.|TRBV7-2|.
CASSLFEGRTTDTQYF
TGTGCCAGCAGCTTATTCGAGGGACGGACGACAGATACGCAGTATTTT
>TRBJ2-1|.|TRBV15|.
CATSNTDSTGQFF
TGTGCCACCAGCAATACAGATTCCACGGGACAGTTCTTC
>TRBJ2-1|.|TRBV7-9|.
CASSLVEQFF
TGTGCCAGCAGCTTAGTTGAGCAGTTCTTC
>TRBJ1-5|TRBD1|TRBV20-1|few
CSARTGFQPQHF
TGCAGTGCGAGGACAGGGTTTCAGCCCCAGCATTTT
>TRBJ1-1|TRBD1|TRBV7-9|.
CASRRPGQGRWDTEAFF
TGTGCCAGCAGACGTCCGGGACAGGGTAGATGGGACACTGAAGCTTTCTTT
>TRBJ2-3|.|TRBV5-5|.
CASSHRPDTQYF
TGTGCCAGCTCCCACCGTCCAGATACGCAGTATTTT
>TRBJ2-1|.|TRBV11-3|.
CASSLGELSDEQFF
TGTGCCAGCAGCTTAGGTGAACTTAGCGATGAGCAGTTCTTC
>TRBJ1-1|.|TRBV15|.
CATSSGEEVEAFF
TGTGCCACCAGCAGTGGGGAGGAGGTCGAAGCTTTCTTT
>TRBJ1-1|.|TRBV15|few
CATSRDEVRQEAFF
TGTGCCACCAGCAGAGATGAGGTACGGCAGGAAGCTTTCTTT
>TRBJ2-1|TRBD2|TRBV14|.
CASSLLAGGYNEQFF
TGTGCCAGCAGTTTATTAGCGGGAGGTTACAATGAGCAGTTCTTC
>TRBJ1-5|.|TRBV7-2|once
CASSLVGVQPQHF
TGTGCCAGCAGCTTAGTGGGGGTTCAGCCCCAGCATTTT
>TRBJ2-3|.|TRBV20-1|.
CSARRTDAQYF
TGCAGTGCTAGACGCACAGATGCGCAGTATTTT
>TRBJ2-2|.|TRBV2|.
CASMRQWDTGELFF
TGTGCCAGCATGCGACAGTGGGATACCGGGGAGCTGTTTTTT
>TRBJ1-4|.|TRBV5-1|.
CASSLGGRHNEKLFF
TGCGCCAGCAGCTTGGGGGGCCGTCACAATGAAAAACTGTTTTTT
>TRBJ1-1|.|TRBV7-2|few
CASSLGPLTGGFF
TGTGCCAGCAGCTTAGGCCCTCTTACAGGTGGTTTCTTT
>TRBJ1-1|.|TRBV29-1|few
CSVDRTATEAFF
TGCAGCGTAGATAGGACAGCCACTGAAGCTTTCTTT
>TRBJ1-1|.|TRBV25-1|.
CASSEWTGNTEAFF
TGTGCCAGCAGTGAATGGACCGGGAACACTGAAGCTTTCTTT
>TRBJ1-4|.|TRBV12-3/TRBV12-4|few
CASRALARATNEKLFF
TGTGCCAGCAGAGCTCTCGCCAGGGCGACTAATGAAAAACTGTTTTTT
>TRBJ2-7|TRBD2|TRBV20-1|.
CSARVSGRAKEQYF
TGCAGTGCTAGAGTAAGCGGGAGGGCGAAAGAGCAGTACTTC
>TRBJ2-7|.|TRBV9|.
CASSEGDVGYEQYF
TGTGCCAGCAGCGAGGGGGACGTAGGCTACGAGCAGTACTTC
>TRBJ2-7|TRBD2|TRBV12-3/TRBV12-4|.
CASSSGGSYLYEQYF
TGTGCCAGCAGTTCCGGGGGGTCATATCTCTACGAGCAGTACTTC
>TRBJ1-5|.|TRBV12-3/TRBV12-4|.
CASTGTGNQPQHF
TGTGCCAGCACTGGGACGGGCAATCAGCCCCAGCATTTT
>TRBJ1-4|.|TRBV18|few
CASSQNPVQKLFF
TGTGCCAGCTCACAAAACCCGGTTCAGAAACTGTTTTTT
>TRBJ2-1|TRBD2|TRBV3-1|.
CASSREGLGNEQFF
TGTGCCAGCAGCCGGGAGGGCCTGGGCAATGAGCAGTTCTTC
>TRBJ1-1|.|TRBV2|few
CASSEGGGYEAFF
TGTGCCAGCAGTGAAGGAGGGGGATATGAAGCTTTCTTT
>TRBJ1-2|TRBD1|TRBV7-2|.
CASSLVFGGTGNYGYTF
TGTGCCAGCAGCTTAGTCTTTGGGGGGACAGGGAACTATGGCTACACCTTC
>TRBJ2-2|.|TRBV7-2|many
CASSLVRGNTGELFF
TGTGCCAGCAGCTTAGTTAGGGGAAACACCGGGGAGCTGTTTTTT
>TRBJ1-2|TRBD1|TRBV4-1|.
CASKSPGTGYGYTF
TGCGCCAGCAAGTCCCCGGGGACAGGGTATGGCTACACCTTC
>TRBJ2-7|.|TRBV5-1|few
CASSLVWTESNEQYF
TGCGCCAGCAGCTTGGTTTGGACAGAGAGCAACGAGCAGTACTTC